These 28 T cell receptor beta chains came from one sample sequenced in a study of blood T cell repertoires in COVID-19. The method was immunoSEQ multiplex PCR; TCRdb's version includes in-frame clones alone and lacks a portion of them. Among under 100,000 clones listed, around nine tenths were seen once. Sequencing was carried out using peripheral blood. The origin of the receptors is a woman aged 70-85 years with acute or convalescent COVID-19.

V gene TRBV25-1 combines with J gene TRBJ2-7; 8 bases line up with TRBD1. CDR1 MGHDK and CDR2 SYGVNS come from the germline V gene. V lost 5 bases and J lost 0; bases outside the gene matches: 9. This CDR3 spans 16 amino acids. The CDR3 loop reads CASSRTGTGSSYEQYF. The CDR3 DNA sequence: TGTGCCAGCAGTCGAACCGGGACAGGAAGCTCCTACGAGCAGTACTTC.

The chain employs TRBV5-6 and TRBJ2-5; TRBD2 matches 11 bases. V trimming: 6 bases; J trimming: 5 bases; junction bases outside the gene matches: 9. This CDR3 region has 15 residues. Germline lookup yields CDR1 SGHDT and CDR2 YYEEEE. DNA of the CDR3: TGTGCCAGCAATTTAGCGGGGGGGCTAACCGAGACCCAGTACTTC. This translates into CASNLAGGLTETQYF.

This chain joins TRBV19 and TRBJ1-1; 9 bases fit TRBD1. Trimming cost V 3 bases and J 2 bases; bases outside gene matches: 10. The CDR3 covers 17 residues. Germline V lookup: CDR1 LNHDA, CDR2 SQIVND (reference sequence). CDR3 sequence (DNA): TGTGCCAGTAGTATTAAGGTGACAGGGGGACTTAACACTGAAGCTTTCTTT. Its protein product is CASSIKVTGGLNTEAFF.

This clone came up a few times. The gene calls are TRBV2 and TRBJ1-5, with TRBD1 matching 7 bases. V lost 6 bases to trimming and J lost 0 bases; unmatched junction nucleotides: 14. Germline-derived CDR1 and CDR2 are SNHLY and FYNNEI. There are 18 residues in the CDR3. The CDR3 DNA reads TGTGCCAGCAGCTCAGGGGGAACAGGGGTCTATAGCAATCAGCCCCAGCATTTT. It specifies CASSSGGTGVYSNQPQHF.

This sequence joins TRBV7-9 and TRBJ1-1; D is unresolved. The CDR3 totals 17 residues. Per germline, CDR1 SEHNR and CDR2 FQNEAQ (reference sequence). The V end lost 7 bases, the J end lost 6 bases, and 27 bases lay between the germline ends. The CDR3 DNA reads as TGTGCCAGCACCAAAATCGAGAAGGATCTGAAGGAGTCTGAAGCTTTCTTT. Its translation: CASTKIEKDLKESEAFF.

V is TRBV2 and J is TRBJ2-7, with TRBD2 matching over 12 bases. J gave up 4 bases and V 6 bases, and 10 bases lay outside the gene matches. The CDR3 contains 16 residues. Germline V gene data show CDR1 as SNHLY and CDR2 as FYNNEI. The CDR3 protein is CASRTGLAGTGYEQYF. In DNA form, the CDR3 reads TGTGCCAGCAGGACAGGACTAGCGGGAACGGGGTACGAGCAGTACTTC.

This chain joins TRBV18 and TRBJ1-2; D may be TRBD1 (5 bases). From germline, CDR1 is KGHSH and CDR2 LQKENI. V lost 0 bases, J lost 1 base, and 9 bases lay in between. There are 15 residues in the CDR3. CDR3 DNA: TGTGCCAGCTCACCACCGGGGCTCTTTAACTATGGCTACACCTTC. This codes for CASSPPGLFNYGYTF.

J is TRBJ2-7 and V is TRBV6-1, with D possibly matching TRBD2 (5 bases). CDR1 is MNHNS, CDR2 SASEGT, per germline. Trimming took off 2 bases at V and 4 bases at J, with 12 bases between the two ends. The CDR3 is made up of 14 amino acids. The CDR3 nucleotides read TGTGCCAGCAGTGAATACGGGGTGGGGTACGAGCAGTACTTC. Residues: CASSEYGVGYEQYF.

The chain uses TRBV28 and TRBJ2-6; maybe TRBD1 (5 bases). V lost 4 bases to trimming and J lost 14 bases, with 9 bases between them. This CDR3 spans 11 amino acids. The V gene's germline CDR1 is MDHEN and CDR2 SYDVKM. CDR3 bases: TGTGCCAGCAGTTCAGGGTACCTCCTGACTTTC. Protein sequence: CASSSGYLLTF. Drawing the rest from reference TRBV28 and TRBJ2-6, the complete variable domain is DVKVTQSSRYLVKRTGEKVFLECVQDMDHENMFWYRQDPGLGLRLIYFSYDVKMKEKGDIPEGYSVSREKKERFSLILESASTNQTSMYLCASSSGYLLTFGAGSRLTVL.

V gene TRBV5-1 combines with J gene TRBJ2-3, with a tentative D call TRBD1 (6 bases). The V and J ends lost 3 bases and 2 bases respectively, with 16 bases between them. This CDR3 contains 16 residues. From germline, CDR1 is SGHRS and CDR2 YFSETQ. The DNA for the CDR3 is TGCGCCAGCAGCTCGGAGATGCAGGGGACCACAGATACGCAGTATTTT. Protein: CASSSEMQGTTDTQYF.

V is TRBV28 and J is TRBJ2-7; tentative D call: TRBD1 (6 bases). Trimming removed 5 bases at V and 0 bases at J, with 11 bases between. In germline, CDR1 is MDHEN, CDR2 SYDVKM. The CDR3 is made up of 14 amino acids. The CDR3 DNA follows: TGTGCCAGCAGTACAACAGGGAGCTCCTACGAGCAGTACGTC. Translating gives CASSTTGSSYEQYV.

This clone was recorded once. The CDR3 DNA follows: TGTGCCAGCAGGAGACTAGCGGGAGCTGGCGAGCAGTACTTC. It codes for CASRRLAGAGEQYF. The chain combines TRBV6-5 with TRBJ2-7; the match to TRBD2 covers 12 bases. The CDR3 totals 14 residues. V was clipped by 6 bases and J by 6 bases; unmatched bases: 6. Germline V lookup: CDR1 MNHEY, CDR2 SVGAGI.

This chain joins TRBV18 and TRBJ1-2; maybe TRBD1 (6 bases). Looked up from germline, CDR1 is KGHSH and CDR2 is LQKENI. V dropped 3 bases and J dropped 0 bases, with 14 bases sitting between them. The CDR3 totals 16 residues. CDR3 amino acids: CASSPIRDNSNYGYTF. For the CDR3, the DNA is TGTGCCAGCTCACCTATTCGGGACAACTCTAACTATGGCTACACCTTC.

The chain couples TRBV19 to TRBJ2-1; 7 nucleotides match TRBD2. J gave up 4 bases and V 3 bases, and 3 bases lay outside the gene matches. This CDR3 has 14 residues. Germline CDR1 is LNHDA and CDR2 is SQIVND (reference sequence). The CDR3 DNA reads as TGTGCCAGTAGTATGCTAGCGGCTTACAATGAGCAGTTCTTC. The encoded protein is CASSMLAAYNEQFF.

The gene calls are TRBV24-1 and TRBJ2-3, with D maybe TRBD2 (5 bases). The CDR3 consists of 14 residues. Germline V lookup: CDR1 KGHDR, CDR2 SFDVKD. Between the trimmed V and J ends, which lost 9 bases and 0 bases, there was a span of 12 bases. The CDR3 nucleotides read TGTGCCACCCGGGGTTTGTCAAGCACAGATACGCAGTATTTT. It encodes CATRGLSSTDTQYF.

A note on this clone: One end of the junction is discordant with germline, which a read error may explain. V usage is TRBV6-1 and J usage is TRBJ2-7; 7 bases fit TRBD2. Per the germline V gene, CDR1 is MNHNS and CDR2 is SASEGT. The CDR3 is 15 residues long. CDR3 in amino acids: CASSQATSVAYEQYF. The CDR3 coding sequence is TGTGCCAGCAGTCAAGCAACTAGCGTTGCCTACGAGCAGTACTTC.

This chain uses TRBV5-1 with TRBJ2-1, with 7 bases lining up with TRBD1. Unmatched junction bases numbered 9, after V lost 5 bases and J lost 4 bases. The germline V gene has CDR1 SGHRS and CDR2 YFSETQ. This CDR3 comprises 15 residues. For the CDR3, the DNA is TGCGCCAGCAGTCCCGGGACAGAATCGTACAATGAGCAGTTCTTC. It encodes CASSPGTESYNEQFF.

The CDR3, as DNA: TGCGCCAGCAGCCAACTTACTAGCGGGAGTAATAATGAGCAGTTCTTC. This encodes CASSQLTSGSNNEQFF. This rearrangement joins TRBV4-1 to TRBJ2-1, with TRBD2 matching over 11 bases. Germline V lookup: CDR1 MGHRA, CDR2 YSYEKL. This CDR3 spans 16 amino acids. V was pared by 2 bases and J by 7 bases, with 7 bases of the junction left unmatched.

The chain couples TRBV10-1 to TRBJ2-1; 7 bases are a match to TRBD2. Germline CDR1 and CDR2: WNHNN and SYGVQD (reference sequence). The CDR3 is 14 residues long. CDR3: CPRSPPGGGSEQFF. CDR3 bases: TGCCCCCGCAGCCCACCTGGGGGAGGGAGTGAGCAGTTCTTC.

This clone showed up just once. The chain uses TRBV4-1 and TRBJ1-5, with D tentatively TRBD1 (6 bases). The V gene's germline CDR1 is MGHRA and CDR2 YSYEKL. The CDR3 loop spans 15 amino acids. V lost 0 bases to trimming and J lost 6 bases, with 12 bases between them. The CDR3 coding sequence is TGCGCCAGCAGCCAAGATCCCAGGGGAACTCAGCCCCAGCATTTT. Its translation is CASSQDPRGTQPQHF.

The chain combines TRBV6-1 with TRBJ2-7; TRBD2 is a possible D gene (5 bases). The CDR3 has 15 residues. V was shortened by 1 base and J by 2 bases, with 12 bases between the two germline ends. CDR1 MNHNS and CDR2 SASEGT come from the germline V gene. The CDR3 spells CASSEVGLRTYEQYF. The CDR3 bases are TGTGCCAGCAGTGAAGTAGGACTGAGGACCTACGAGCAGTACTTC.

The chain employs TRBV4-1 and TRBJ2-7, with 7 bases lining up with TRBD2. The length of the CDR3 is 17 residues. Looked up from germline, CDR1 is MGHRA and CDR2 is YSYEKL. V was pared by 9 bases and J by 0 bases, with 17 bases of the junction left unmatched. The CDR3 bases are TGCGCCAGTGGCCATTACCCCGGGACTAAAAGCTCCTACGAGCAGTACGTC. As protein: CASGHYPGTKSSYEQYV.

V is TRBV7-8 and J is TRBJ2-2, with 8 bases that match TRBD2. The CDR3 is 17 amino acids. Trimming cost V 8 bases and J 0 bases; bases outside gene matches: 11. Looked up from germline, CDR1 is SGHVS and CDR2 is FQNEAQ. The CDR3 here is CASPRVSGTANTGELFF. CDR3 nucleotide sequence: TGTGCCAGCCCCCGAGTTAGCGGGACCGCGAACACCGGGGAGCTGTTTTTT.

The gene calls are TRBV7-8 and TRBJ1-6, with D perhaps matching TRBD1 (5 bases). The CDR3 extends over 15 amino acids. Germline V gene data show CDR1 as SGHVS and CDR2 as FQNEAQ. Trimming removed 3 bases from V and 7 bases from J, with 13 bases in between. The CDR3 bases are TGTGCCAGCAGCTTCCGGGGGGGTTGGAATTCACCCCTCCACTTT. Translating gives CASSFRGGWNSPLHF.

The genes are TRBV7-8 and TRBJ1-2, with D possibly TRBD1 on 5 matching bases. The CDR3 totals 15 residues. V was clipped by 1 base and J by 8 bases, with 17 bases between them. Germline V gene lookup returns CDR1 SGHVS and CDR2 FQNEAQ. CDR3 coding DNA: TGTGCCAGCAGCTTAGAGTCTGGGGGGTCGGGCGGCTACACCTTC. This codes for CASSLESGGSGGYTF.

The rearrangement links TRBV28 to TRBJ2-7; TRBD1 is a possible D gene (6 bases). Trimming left V 6 bases short and J 5 bases short, with 14 bases between. Germline V gene sequence: CDR1 MDHEN, CDR2 SYDVKM. The CDR3 length is 13 residues. CDR3 sequence: CASRRDTVDEQYF. For the CDR3, the DNA is TGTGCCAGCAGACGGGACACCGTAGACGAGCAGTACTTC.

V and J are TRBV28 and TRBJ2-2; D remains unclear. The CDR3 spans 12 residues. The germline V gene has CDR1 MDHEN and CDR2 SYDVKM. Between the trimmed V and J ends, which lost 4 bases and 7 bases, there was a span of 7 bases. CDR3 region: CASSSLYGELFF. Here the CDR3 DNA reads TGTGCCAGCAGTTCCCTTTACGGGGAGCTGTTTTTT.

The V gene is TRBV9, the J gene TRBJ2-6, with a tentative D call TRBD2 (5 bases). Trimming stripped 0 bases from V and 0 bases from J, with 7 bases between. CDR1 and CDR2 (germline): SGDLS, YYNGEE. This CDR3 contains 16 residues. The CDR3 DNA is TGTGCCAGCAGCGTAGGAGGAGGCTCTGGGGCCAACGTCCTGACTTTC. Translating gives CASSVGGGSGANVLTF.